These T cell receptor beta chains were read from a single sample in a study of CD8 T cells in Susac syndrome. A single record per CDR3 protein comes from TCRdb applying MiXCR to the immunoSEQ multiplex PCR reads. The table has some 140,000 distinct CDR3 sequences, 95% seen once. The specimen was CD8+ T cells from PBMCs. Every receptor here comes from a human donor with Susac syndrome. CDR3s include the opening cysteine and the closing phenylalanine or tryptophan. The D gene is left open where the match is weak. Clone size is not always given. Where it is, it says once, few, many or a class for expanded clones.

.,TRBD1,TRBJ1-5,TRBV28,TGTGCCAGCAGACACCGGGACAGGAACAATCAGCCCCAGCATTTT,CASRHRDRNNQPQHF
.,.,TRBJ1-1,TRBV5-6,TGTGCCAGCAGCTTGGCAGGGGCCGGACCTGAAGCTTTCTTT,CASSLAGAGPEAFF
.,.,TRBJ2-5,TRBV29-1,TGCAGCGTTGAAGAATCGGGGTCCGTAGAGACCCAGTACTTC,CSVEESGSVETQYF
.,.,TRBJ2-7,TRBV28,TGTGCCAGCATGTCTGGACTTGTGATCTACGAGCAGTACTTC,CASMSGLVIYEQYF
once,TRBD1,TRBJ2-1,TRBV2,TGTGCCAGCAGTGAAGGCGGGACAGGGGCATGGGATGAGCAGTTCTTC,CASSEGGTGAWDEQFF
.,TRBD2,TRBJ2-1,TRBV19,TGTGCCAGTAAGCCGGGACTAGCGGGAGGAAATGAGCAGTTCTTC,CASKPGLAGGNEQFF
.,.,TRBJ1-1,TRBV20-1,TGCAGTGCCAACCGGGGGGACACTGAAGCTTTCTTT,CSANRGDTEAFF
.,.,TRBJ1-2,TRBV29-1,TGCAGCGTTGAAGATCTTAGGAGGGCTGGGGGCTACACCTTC,CSVEDLRRAGGYTF
.,.,TRBJ2-1,TRBV27,TGTGCCAGCAGTTGGAATGAGAATGAGCAGTTCTTC,CASSWNENEQFF
.,TRBD1,TRBJ1-1,TRBV6-1,TGTGCCAGCGGGACAGGAATTGAGGAAGCTTTCTTT,CASGTGIEEAFF
.,TRBD1,TRBJ1-1,TRBV12-3/TRBV12-4,TGTGCCAGCAGGCTTACAGGGGGGGTCACTGAAGCTTTCTTT,CASRLTGGVTEAFF
.,.,TRBJ1-5,TRBV28,TGTGCCAGCAGTCCTCCCCTATCGATACCTAGCAATCAGCCCCAGCATTTT,CASSPPLSIPSNQPQHF
.,.,TRBJ2-3,TRBV11-3,TGTGCCAGCAGCCCAAGGACCCTTCCAGATACGCAGTATTTT,CASSPRTLPDTQYF
.,.,TRBJ2-3,TRBV28,TGTGCCAGCAGTCCTCCCCCGGGGGTCACAGATACGCAGTATTTT,CASSPPPGVTDTQYF
.,.,TRBJ1-1,TRBV5-1,TGCGCCAGCAACTTCCGGGACTTGAACACTGAAGCTTTCTTT,CASNFRDLNTEAFF
.,TRBD2,TRBJ2-5,TRBV24-1,TGTGCCACCAGTGATTGGGGACTAGCAGACGGAGGAGAGACCCAGTACTTC,CATSDWGLADGGETQYF
.,.,TRBJ1-5,TRBV6-5,TGTGCCAGCAGTCCTAAGAGCAATCAGCCCCAGCATTTT,CASSPKSNQPQHF
.,.,TRBJ2-7,TRBV14,TGTGCCAGCAGCCTAGGCGGCGATTCGGCCTACGAGCAGTACTTC,CASSLGGDSAYEQYF
.,.,TRBJ2-1,TRBV6-5,TGTGCCAGCAGTTACGGCAGCCTCACGGACAATGAGCAGTTCTTC,CASSYGSLTDNEQFF
once,.,TRBJ2-1,TRBV9,TGTGCCAGCAGCGTAGAAACTAGCAATGAGCAGTTCTTC,CASSVETSNEQFF
.,.,TRBJ2-6,TRBV20-1,TGCAGTGCTACGATGGTGAGCTCTGGGGCCAACGTCCTGACTTTC,CSATMVSSGANVLTF
.,.,TRBJ2-1,TRBV21-1,TGTGCCAGCAGCTCCCTAGCGTTCTTC,CASSSLAFF
.,.,TRBJ2-1,TRBV9,TGTGCCAGCAGCGTAGCTATGGGGGAGCAGTTCTTC,CASSVAMGEQFF
.,.,TRBJ2-1,TRBV12-3/TRBV12-4,TGTGCCAGCAGGTCCTACAATGAGCAGTTCTTC,CASRSYNEQFF
.,TRBD1,TRBJ1-1,TRBV6-5,TGTGCCAGCAAACGAGGGACAGGGATGGAAGAAGCTTTCTTT,CASKRGTGMEEAFF
.,.,TRBJ2-3,TRBV30,TGTGCCTGGAGGGGGGGGCCAGATACGCAGTATTTT,CAWRGGPDTQYF
.,.,TRBJ2-7,TRBV3-1,TGTGCCAGCAGCCCTACTGCCGGGTACTACGAGCAGTACTTC,CASSPTAGYYEQYF
.,.,TRBJ2-1,TRBV27,TGTGCCAGCAGTTTAGGTCAGAACAATGAGCAGTTCTTC,CASSLGQNNEQFF
.,.,TRBJ2-1,TRBV2,TGTGCCAGCAGATTTCCGCCAGCGGAAACCTACAATGAGCAGTTCTTC,CASRFPPAETYNEQFF
.,.,TRBJ1-5,TRBV6-1,TGTGCCAGCAGTGACGGGCAGTTTAGCAATCAGCCCCAGCATTTT,CASSDGQFSNQPQHF
.,.,TRBJ1-1,TRBV27,TGTGCCGGCAGTTTACAGGAGAACACTGAAGCTTTCTTT,CAGSLQENTEAFF